These 21 T cell receptor beta chains originate from one sample sequenced in a study of cytomegalovirus exposure and HLA in healthy donors. PCR primers comprised 60 Vbeta and 13 Jbeta primers. TCRdb's copy holds only in-frame clones and misses some; the assay was immunoSEQ multiplex PCR. The table has roughly 70,000 clones, 85% to 90% seen once. Sequencing was done on a sample of PBMCs. The receptor set was obtained from a woman aged 25 to 45 in good health and CMV-seropositive.

CDR3 in DNA: TGCAGCGTTCGAACCCGACTAGCGGAAAACTACGAGCAGTACTTC. It yields the protein CSVRTRLAENYEQYF. The rearrangement links TRBV29-1 to TRBJ2-7, with 9 positions matching TRBD2. CDR1 and CDR2 from the germline V gene are SQVTM and ANQGSEA. Trimming at V came to 5 bases and at J to 3 bases, leaving 11 bases not matched to a gene. This CDR3 is built from 15 residues.

This clone was seen more than once but under ten times. The chain employs TRBV6-6 and TRBJ2-2, with D perhaps TRBD1 (6 bases). This CDR3 is 15 amino acids long. V lost 4 bases, J lost 0 bases, and 9 bases lay in between. Per germline, CDR1 MNHNY and CDR2 SVGAGI (reference sequence). DNA of the CDR3: TGTGCCAGCAGTTTAGGACAGCCGAACACCGGGGAGCTGTTTTTT. It encodes CASSLGQPNTGELFF.

The chain is built from TRBV6-5 and TRBJ2-5; a possible D gene is TRBD2 (6 bases). V lost 8 bases and J 4 bases, leaving 11 bases between the germline ends. The length of the CDR3 is 12 residues. Germline values: CDR1 MNHEY, CDR2 SVGAGI. The CDR3, as DNA: TGTGCCAGCGTCGGGAGCGGAGAGACCCAGTACTTC. This encodes CASVGSGETQYF.

CDR3 nucleotide sequence: TGTGCCAGCAGTGAGCCAAGCTTCTATGGCTACACCTTC. It codes for CASSEPSFYGYTF. The rearrangement joins TRBV6-1 to TRBJ1-2, with D unresolved. From germline, CDR1 is MNHNS and CDR2 SASEGT. The CDR3 spans 13 residues. The V and J ends lost 3 bases and 4 bases respectively, with 9 bases between them.

Note on this clone: Other DNA sequences from this sample encode an identical CDR3 as well. The V gene is TRBV7-9, the J gene TRBJ1-1; 7 nucleotides match TRBD1. The germline gives CDR1 SEHNR, CDR2 FQNEAQ (reference sequence). The length of the CDR3 is 14 residues. V trimming: 7 bases; J trimming: 5 bases; junction bases outside the gene matches: 10. CDR3 in DNA: TGTGCCAGCACCCATAACAGGGGAGATACTGAAGCTTTCTTT. Protein: CASTHNRGDTEAFF.

The rearrangement joins TRBV18 to TRBJ1-1, with unresolved D. This CDR3 comprises 15 residues. Germline V gene data show CDR1 as KGHSH and CDR2 as LQKENI. The V gene lost 3 bases and the J gene lost 0 bases, with 11 bases spanning the gap. The CDR3 here is CASSPGSIMNTEAFF. CDR3 nucleotide sequence: TGTGCCAGCTCACCGGGCTCGATTATGAACACTGAAGCTTTCTTT.

To note about this clone: At the DNA level, this CDR3 is encoded by other sequences in the same sample as well. The V and J genes are TRBV5-4 and TRBJ2-3; D remains ambiguous. V lost 2 bases to trimming and J lost 3 bases, with 4 bases between them. The CDR3 contains 12 residues. CDR1 and CDR2 (germline): SGHNT, YYREEE (reference sequence). The CDR3 nucleotides read TGTGCCAGCAGCTTCAAAACAGATACGCAGTATTTT. Translated, it gives CASSFKTDTQYF.

J is TRBJ1-3 and V is TRBV5-5; TRBD1 aligns across 7 bases. V was pared by 0 bases and J by 3 bases, with 3 bases of the junction left unmatched. Germline V gives CDR1 SGHKS, CDR2 YYEKEE (reference sequence). The CDR3 covers 15 residues. In DNA form, the CDR3 reads TGTGCCAGCAGCTTGGGACAGGGAATTGGAAACACCATATATTTT. This sequence encodes CASSLGQGIGNTIYF.

This clone appeared a single time. This chain joins TRBV4-1 and TRBJ1-4; 7 nucleotides agree with TRBD1. The germline CDR1 and CDR2 sequences are MGHRA and YSYEKL. The CDR3 is 16 amino acids. Trimming removed 4 bases from V and 4 bases from J; junction bases left unmatched: 9. The CDR3 nucleotides read TGCGCCAGCAGCCGCGGGACCGGGACAGATAATGAAAAACTGTTTTTT. Translation gives CASSRGTGTDNEKLFF.

The V and J genes are TRBV4-1 and TRBJ1-5, with a possible D match to TRBD1 (6 bases). Germline assignment: CDR1 MGHRA and CDR2 YSYEKL. The CDR3 loop spans 18 amino acids. V was shortened by 1 base and J by 4 bases, with 20 bases between the two germline ends. As DNA, the CDR3 is TGCGCCAGCAGCCAAGTGATACAGGGAACCCCCCTAAATCAGCCCCAGCATTTT. Its translation: CASSQVIQGTPLNQPQHF.

This chain uses TRBV28 with TRBJ1-4; D is undetermined. Germline CDR1 reads MDHEN; CDR2 reads SYDVKM. The CDR3 is made up of 15 amino acids. Trimming took off 2 bases at V and 0 bases at J, with 7 bases between the two ends. DNA of the CDR3: TGTGCCAGCAGTTTAATGGCAGCAACTAATGAAAAACTGTTTTTT. Its protein is CASSLMAATNEKLFF.

The chain recombines TRBV29-1 with TRBJ1-1, with D unresolved. Germline loops: CDR1 SQVTM, CDR2 ANQGSEA. CDR3 size: 13 residues. Trimming cost V 5 bases and J 0 bases, with 10 bases left between them. CDR3 in amino acids: CSVLVRLNTEAFF. Written as DNA, the CDR3 is TGCAGCGTTCTGGTCAGGCTGAACACTGAAGCTTTCTTT.

This chain uses TRBV4-1 with TRBJ2-1; 9 bases are shared with TRBD2. The CDR3 is made up of 15 amino acids. V lost 5 bases, J lost 7 bases, and 9 bases stayed unmatched. CDR1 is MGHRA, CDR2 YSYEKL, per germline. The CDR3 loop reads CASSYGTSRGNEQFF. The CDR3 DNA reads TGCGCCAGCAGCTACGGGACTAGCCGAGGAAATGAGCAGTTCTTC.

This clone has just a few counts. The CDR3 coding sequence is TGCGCCAGCAGCTCCGGGACTAGCGGGTCGGTTCGAGAGACCCAGTACTTC. It yields the protein CASSSGTSGSVRETQYF. This chain connects TRBV5-1 to TRBJ2-5; TRBD2 agrees at 12 bases. The CDR3 has 17 amino acids. CDR1 and CDR2 from the germline V gene are SGHRS and YFSETQ. J was trimmed by 4 bases and V by 3 bases; bases with no gene match: 10.

The gene calls are TRBV6-6 and TRBJ1-5; D is unresolved. Germline V gene sequence: CDR1 MNHNY, CDR2 SVGAGI (reference sequence). CDR3 size: 12 residues. Trimming cost V 5 bases and J 3 bases, with 5 bases left between them. The CDR3 spells CASSKPNQPQHF. In DNA, the CDR3 is TGTGCCAGCAGTAAGCCCAATCAGCCCCAGCATTTT.

The chain combines TRBV27 with TRBJ2-7, with 11 bases lining up with TRBD1. The germline CDR1 and CDR2 sequences are MNHEY and SMNVEV (reference sequence). V was clipped by 6 bases and J by 3 bases; unmatched bases: 4. The CDR3 extends over 14 amino acids. The CDR3 DNA reads as TGTGCCAGCAGGCCGGGACAGGGGGGCTACGAGCAGTACTTC. This codes for CASRPGQGGYEQYF.

The chain has TRBV6-6 and TRBJ2-5; D is perhaps TRBD2 (5 bases). The length of the CDR3 is 13 residues. V was clipped by 6 bases and J by 5 bases, with 13 bases between them. The V gene's germline CDR1 is MNHNY and CDR2 SVGAGI (reference sequence). The CDR3 loop reads CASSPTSWETQYF. In DNA, the CDR3 is TGTGCCAGCAGCCCTACTAGTTGGGAGACCCAGTACTTC.

The chain is built from TRBV9 and TRBJ1-4; tentatively, D is TRBD1 (6 bases). V lost 4 bases and J 3 bases, leaving 10 bases between the germline ends. This CDR3 has 14 amino acids. The germline V gene has CDR1 SGDLS and CDR2 YYNGEE. The DNA for the CDR3 is TGTGCCAGCAGCACACAGGGCGCTAATGAAAAACTGTTTTTT. It translates to CASSTQGANEKLFF.

V is TRBV9 and J is TRBJ2-2; D is possibly TRBD1 (6 bases). The germline gives CDR1 SGDLS, CDR2 YYNGEE. V lost 1 base to trimming and J lost 0 bases, with 10 bases between them. CDR3 length: 16 residues. The CDR3, as DNA: TGTGCCAGCAGCGTAAGTACAGGGACGAACACCGGGGAGCTGTTTTTT. This gives the protein CASSVSTGTNTGELFF.

This chain uses TRBV30 with TRBJ2-1; 8 positions agree with TRBD2. The V gene's germline CDR1 is GTSNPN and CDR2 SVGIG (reference sequence). V dropped 4 bases and J dropped 7; count of bases not matched to a gene: 6. The CDR3 runs to 13 residues. This chain's CDR3 is CAWNSLAGNEQFF. The DNA for the CDR3 is TGTGCCTGGAACTCTCTAGCGGGTAATGAGCAGTTCTTC.

The chain recombines TRBV9 with TRBJ2-1; 9 bases are a match to TRBD2. CDR1 and CDR2 from the germline V gene are SGDLS and YYNGEE. With 4 bases clipped from V and 3 bases from J, the junction kept 5 bases outside the gene matches. The length of the CDR3 is 15 residues. The CDR3 coding sequence is TGTGCCAGCAGCCCAAGACTAGCGGTCTACAATGAGCAGTTCTTC. This gives the protein CASSPRLAVYNEQFF.